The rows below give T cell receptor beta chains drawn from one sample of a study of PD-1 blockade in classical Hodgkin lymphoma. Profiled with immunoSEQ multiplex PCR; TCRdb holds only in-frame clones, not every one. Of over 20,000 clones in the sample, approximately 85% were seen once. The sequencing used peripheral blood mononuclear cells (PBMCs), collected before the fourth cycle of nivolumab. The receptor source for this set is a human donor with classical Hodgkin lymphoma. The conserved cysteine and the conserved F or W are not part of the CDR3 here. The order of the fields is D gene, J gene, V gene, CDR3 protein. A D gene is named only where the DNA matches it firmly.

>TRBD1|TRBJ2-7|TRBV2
ASTPGTGFHEQY
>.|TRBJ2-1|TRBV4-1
ASSQDLDSYNEQF
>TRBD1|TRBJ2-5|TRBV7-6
ASSRTGGDRETQY
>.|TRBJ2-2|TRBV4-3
ASSQENRGTGELF
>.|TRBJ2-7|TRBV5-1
ASSLGGGDNEQY
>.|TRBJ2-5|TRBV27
ASSLVGFQETQY
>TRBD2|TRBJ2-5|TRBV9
ASSPLAGGPGETQY
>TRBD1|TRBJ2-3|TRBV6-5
ASSHRDRSTDTQY
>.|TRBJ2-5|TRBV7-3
ASSLTGGQETQY
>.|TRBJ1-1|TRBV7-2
ASSFSQDTEAF
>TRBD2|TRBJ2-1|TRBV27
ASSLSRGLATYNEQF
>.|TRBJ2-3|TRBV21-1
ASSPTHGWQAPFSTDTQY
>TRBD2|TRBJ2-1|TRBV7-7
ASSTPRGLAGSYNEQF
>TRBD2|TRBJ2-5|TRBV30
AWRPDQRGARETQY
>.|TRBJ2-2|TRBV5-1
ASSPNTGELF